The 26 T cell receptor beta chains listed next were all sequenced from one sample in a study of T cells in Graves' hyperthyroidism and ophthalmopathy. Authors of the study amplified TCR beta CDR3 regions from RNA transcripts. The study used the HTBI primer set for a first-round RT-PCR of the TCR CDR3. TCRdb passed the multiplex PCR reads through MiXCR, listing each CDR3 protein once. This sample has around 250,000 distinct CDR3 sequences, with around 15% found just once. The sample comprised blood. The receptors come from a woman between 18 and 30 years old with Graves' ophthalmopathy.

This clonotype was seen many times. This chain links TRBV5-1 with TRBJ2-2; TRBD1 is a possible D gene (5 bases). CDR1 and CDR2 (germline): SGHRS, YFSETQ. The germline V and J ends were trimmed by 0 bases and 6 bases, with 18 bases remaining between them. There are 17 residues in the CDR3. In nucleotides, the CDR3 is TGCGCCAGCAGCTTGGCTGCGCAGGGTCGTGGGGCCGGGGAGCTGTTTTTT. Its protein is CASSLAAQGRGAGELFF.

This clonotype was seen many times. V is TRBV3-1 and J is TRBJ2-7; 9 nucleotides match TRBD2. V was pared by 3 bases and J by 6 bases, with 6 bases of the junction left unmatched. This CDR3 spans 14 amino acids. Germline V lookup: CDR1 LGHDT, CDR2 YNNKEL (reference sequence). The CDR3 nucleotides are TGTGCCAGCAGCCAGGCAGCGGGAGGACGCGAGCAGTACTTC. Amino acids: CASSQAAGGREQYF.

Ten or more counts support this clonotype. The rearrangement links TRBV19 to TRBJ2-1; D not resolved. V lost 1 base, J lost 7 bases, and 14 bases lay in between. The CDR3 runs to 15 residues. Germline V CDR1 and CDR2: LNHDA, SQIVND (reference sequence). CDR3 region: CASSIGATGRNEQFF. The DNA of the CDR3 is TGTGCCAGTAGTATAGGGGCGACTGGGCGAAATGAGCAGTTCTTC.

In its sample, this clonotype was seen a few times. One base away lies a much larger clone, so this may be a sequencing read error. The CDR3 does not close with the conserved phenylalanine or tryptophan, likely indicating a read error. This chain connects TRBV5-6 to TRBJ1-2, with unresolved D. The CDR3 is 14 residues long. Germline CDR1 reads SGHDT; CDR2 reads YYEEEE. Trimming cost V 0 bases and J 1 base, with 7 bases left between them. The CDR3 bases are TGTGCCAGCAGCTTGGTTAGTTTTAACTATGGCTACACCTCC. Translation gives CASSLVSFNYGYTS.

This clonotype has a handful of counts. CDR3 sequence reads: CATSEHPGQGPTGELFF. In nucleotides, the CDR3 is TGTGCCACCAGTGAGCACCCGGGACAGGGTCCAACCGGGGAGCTGTTTTTT. V usage is TRBV24-1 and J usage is TRBJ2-2; 9 nucleotides agree with TRBD1. Germline V gene lookup returns CDR1 KGHDR and CDR2 SFDVKD. This CDR3 region has 17 residues. V shed 4 bases and J 5 bases; nucleotides not matched to a gene: 10.

This rearrangement joins TRBV6-1 to TRBJ2-1, with D hard to call. V was clipped by 5 bases and J by 8 bases, with 7 bases between them. The length of the CDR3 is 11 residues. CDR1 MNHNS and CDR2 SASEGT come from the germline V gene. In nucleotides, the CDR3 is TGTGCCAGCAGTATCATCGATGAGCAGTTCTTC. This encodes CASSIIDEQFF.

This clonotype was picked up many times. The chain employs TRBV18 and TRBJ2-7; TRBD2 agrees at 9 bases. The V segment lost 0 bases and the J segment 2 bases; nucleotides outside the gene matches: 5. This CDR3 has 16 residues. Germline V gene lookup returns CDR1 KGHSH and CDR2 LQKENI. The CDR3 DNA reads TGTGCCAGCTCACCACCTCCGACTAGCGGAACCTACGAGCAGTACTTC. This sequence encodes CASSPPPTSGTYEQYF.

This clonotype appeared many times. J is TRBJ1-6 and V is TRBV7-6, with no clear D. The CDR3 has 16 amino acids. V was trimmed by 1 base and J by 3 bases, leaving 10 bases between them. Germline CDR1 is SGHVS and CDR2 is FNYEAQ. In DNA form, the CDR3 reads TGTGCCAGCAGCTTAGGACGCGGTATCTATAATTCACCCCTCCACTTT. Encoded protein: CASSLGRGIYNSPLHF.

This clonotype was seen a handful of times. With a much larger clone just one base away, this may be a read error. This chain uses TRBV27 with TRBJ2-7, with 10 bases aligning to TRBD2. Germline assignment: CDR1 MNHEY and CDR2 SMNVEV (reference sequence). The CDR3 runs to 14 residues. The CDR3 spells CASSSTSGAYEQSF. For the CDR3, the DNA is TGTGCCAGCAGTTCAACTAGCGGGGCCTATGAGCAGTCCTTC.

This clonotype was observed at least ten times. The rearrangement links TRBV20-1 to TRBJ1-4; maybe TRBD1 (5 bases). The germline V and J ends were trimmed by 4 bases and 8 bases, with 8 bases remaining between them. The CDR3 is 11 amino acids. The V gene's germline CDR1 is DFQATT and CDR2 SNEGSKA (reference sequence). CDR3 in amino acids: CSAKPGEKLFF. CDR3 nucleotide sequence: TGCAGTGCTAAGCCAGGGGAAAAACTGTTTTTT.

This clonotype was found many times. This chain connects TRBV28 to TRBJ2-1; possible D gene TRBD1, 5 bases. V gave up 6 bases and J gave up 4 bases, with 13 bases separating them. The CDR3 loop spans 14 amino acids. CDR1 MDHEN and CDR2 SYDVKM come from the germline V gene. The CDR3 spells CASSPRQKYNEQFF. CDR3 in DNA: TGTGCCAGCAGCCCGAGACAGAAATACAATGAGCAGTTCTTC.

V gene TRBV27 combines with J gene TRBJ2-3; D might be TRBD2 (6 bases). Deletions cut 3 bases from V and 0 bases from J, with 13 bases between. CDR1 MNHEY and CDR2 SMNVEV come from the germline V gene (reference sequence). There are 16 residues in the CDR3. CDR3 sequence (DNA): TGTGCCAGCAGTTTCATGCGACTAGAGAGCACAGATACGCAGTATTTT. This translates into CASSFMRLESTDTQYF.

This clonotype has ten or more counts. The chain combines TRBV9 with TRBJ2-5; maybe TRBD1 (6 bases). CDR1 is SGDLS and CDR2 is YYNGEE in the germline V gene. V dropped 3 bases and J dropped 4 bases, with 16 bases sitting between them. The CDR3 is made up of 15 amino acids. As DNA, the CDR3 is TGTGCCAGCAGCGCAGGGGCGGTGGGTGTAGAGACCCAGTACTTC. Protein product: CASSAGAVGVETQYF.

This clonotype was observed at least ten times. The gene calls are TRBV20-1 and TRBJ2-1, with no clear D. The length of the CDR3 is 8 residues. Germline V lookup: CDR1 DFQATT, CDR2 SNEGSKA (reference sequence). The V end lost 1 base, the J end lost 15 bases, and 4 bases lay between the germline ends. The CDR3 bases are TGCAGTGCTAGAGTGGGGTTCTTC. It is translated as CSARVGFF.

Ten or more counts support this clonotype. The V call is TRBV6-5, the J call TRBJ2-7; possible D gene TRBD2, 5 bases. V shed 1 base and J shed 5 bases, with 9 bases lying between them. The germline gives CDR1 MNHEY, CDR2 SVGAGI. There are 13 residues in the CDR3. CDR3 region: CASSYYSGNEQYF. The CDR3 region has the DNA TGTGCCAGCAGTTACTATTCGGGGAACGAGCAGTACTTC.

At least ten counts were recorded for this clonotype. The CDR3 here is CASSPSQGRLADEQFF. DNA for the CDR3: TGTGCCAGCAGCCCATCCCAGGGCAGGCTTGCCGATGAGCAGTTCTTC. The chain uses TRBV3-1 and TRBJ2-1; D is perhaps TRBD1 (5 bases). V lost 4 bases to trimming and J lost 8 bases, with 21 bases between them. The germline V gene has CDR1 LGHDT and CDR2 YNNKEL (reference sequence). The CDR3 length is 16 residues.

This clonotype has at least ten counts. The J gene is TRBJ2-3, the V gene TRBV12-3 or TRBV12-4, with D hard to call. V gave up 5 bases and J gave up 2 bases, with 8 bases separating them. The CDR3 is 13 amino acids. This chain's CDR3 is CASSPTYTDTQYF. The CDR3 nucleotides read TGTGCCAGCAGTCCCACCTACACAGATACGCAGTATTTT.

The table lists this clonotype with many counts. The chain couples TRBV20-1 to TRBJ1-1; D is undetermined. Looked up from germline, CDR1 is DFQATT and CDR2 is SNEGSKA (reference sequence). Trimming took off 5 bases at V and 1 base at J, with 20 bases between the two ends. The CDR3 runs to 16 residues. The DNA of the CDR3 is TGCAGTGCTTTCAGATCGGGAGGCAGGCCGAACACTGAAGCTTTCTTT. Translation: CSAFRSGGRPNTEAFF.

This clonotype was seen at least ten times. CDR3 loop: CASSWKDSTYEQYF. In DNA, the CDR3 is TGTGCCAGCAGCTGGAAAGACAGCACCTACGAGCAGTACTTC. This chain connects TRBV7-9 to TRBJ2-7, with TRBD1 as a possible D gene (5 bases). Between the trimmed V and J ends, which lost 4 bases and 2 bases, there was a span of 12 bases. Germline values: CDR1 SEHNR, CDR2 FQNEAQ (reference sequence). The CDR3 is made up of 14 amino acids.

The J gene is TRBJ2-5, the V gene TRBV5-1; 8 nucleotides match TRBD2. CDR3 size: 15 residues. The V and J ends lost 0 bases and 3 bases, in that order; junction bases with no gene match: 4. The germline V gene has CDR1 SGHRS and CDR2 YFSETQ. The CDR3 nucleotides are TGCGCCAGCAGCTTGGTTACAGCGGGGGAAGAGACCCAGTACTTC. The encoded protein is CASSLVTAGEETQYF.

This clonotype was observed a few times. V usage is TRBV4-2 and J usage is TRBJ2-1; D may be TRBD1 (6 bases). The germline V gene encodes CDR1 LGHNA and CDR2 YNFKEQ. V was pared by 1 base and J by 3 bases, with 13 bases between. This CDR3 has 16 amino acids. The CDR3 is CASSQAQGQYYNEQFF. Written as DNA, the CDR3 is TGTGCCAGCAGCCAAGCGCAGGGGCAGTACTACAATGAGCAGTTCTTC.

As for this clonotype: A read error may explain this, as a much larger clone is one base away. The rearrangement joins TRBV12-3 or TRBV12-4 to TRBJ2-2, with D unresolved. V was clipped by 8 bases and J by 7 bases, with 8 bases between them. The CDR3 is 11 amino acids. The CDR3 DNA is TGTGCCAGCCGCCCCAGCGGGGAGCTGTTTTTT. Its protein product is CASRPSGELFF.

This clonotype has at least ten counts. V and J are TRBV20-1 and TRBJ2-2; D remains ambiguous. The germline V and J ends were trimmed by 1 base and 0 bases, with 9 bases remaining between them. The germline V gene has CDR1 DFQATT and CDR2 SNEGSKA (reference sequence). This CDR3 comprises 15 residues. This CDR3 reads CSARVSSANTGELFF. The CDR3 DNA reads as TGCAGTGCTAGAGTCTCATCGGCGAACACCGGGGAGCTGTTTTTT.

The CDR3 nucleotides read TGTGCCAGCAGCGTTAGGGGTGGTGAAGCTTTCTTT. As protein: CASSVRGGEAFF. V usage is TRBV9 and J usage is TRBJ1-1, with D possibly matching TRBD1 (5 bases). The CDR3 consists of 12 residues. Germline CDR1 is SGDLS and CDR2 is YYNGEE. The V and J ends lost 2 bases and 7 bases respectively, with 9 bases between them.

This clonotype was observed many times. The genes are TRBV10-3 and TRBJ2-3, with D unresolved. CDR3 size: 17 residues. Trimming left V 10 bases short and J 4 bases short, with 27 bases between. Germline CDR1 ENHRY, CDR2 SYGVKD. This chain's CDR3 is CATGPRPGSGPPDTQYF. CDR3 sequence (DNA): TGTGCCACCGGCCCCCGGCCTGGATCCGGCCCCCCAGATACGCAGTATTTT.

Ten or more counts support this clonotype. J is TRBJ1-1 and V is TRBV6-1; a weak D match, TRBD1 (6 bases). Per the germline V gene, CDR1 is MNHNS and CDR2 is SASEGT. The CDR3 contains 16 residues. V dropped 6 bases and J dropped 1 base, with 18 bases sitting between them. The CDR3 sequence is CASRERGGGANTEAFF. The CDR3 nucleotides read TGTGCCAGCAGGGAGAGGGGTGGGGGGGCGAACACTGAAGCTTTCTTT.